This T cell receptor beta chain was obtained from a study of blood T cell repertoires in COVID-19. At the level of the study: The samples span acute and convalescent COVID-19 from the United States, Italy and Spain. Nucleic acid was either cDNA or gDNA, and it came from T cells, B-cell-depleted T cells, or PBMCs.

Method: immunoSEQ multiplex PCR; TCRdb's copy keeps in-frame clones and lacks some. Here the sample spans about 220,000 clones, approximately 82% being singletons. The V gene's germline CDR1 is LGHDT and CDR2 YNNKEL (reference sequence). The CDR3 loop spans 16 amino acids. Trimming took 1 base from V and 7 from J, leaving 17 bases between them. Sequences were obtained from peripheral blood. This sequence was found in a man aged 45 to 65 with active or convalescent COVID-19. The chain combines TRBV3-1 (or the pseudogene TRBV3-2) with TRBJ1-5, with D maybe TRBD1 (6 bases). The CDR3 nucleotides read TGTGCCAGCAGCCAAGGAGTTACCAGGGGTGGCCAGCCCCAGCATTTT. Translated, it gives CASSQGVTRGGQPQHF.